The 22 T cell receptor beta chains reported below all come from one sample, sequenced in a study of T cell responses to AZD1222 COVID-19 vaccine. The assay was immunoSEQ multiplex PCR, and TCRdb's table has in-frame clones only and misses some. The table includes 150,000 to 200,000 clones, less than 95% detected once. Material: peripheral blood, obtained on day 0 of AZD1222 vaccination. These receptors came from an adult in good health.

This clone was seen a single time. CDR3 amino acids: CSVVGQGIYNYGYTF. CDR3 bases: TGCAGCGTTGTCGGACAGGGGATATATAACTATGGCTACACCTTC. V gene TRBV29-1 combines with J gene TRBJ1-2, with 9 bases that match TRBD1. CDR1 and CDR2 from the germline V gene are SQVTM and ANQGSEA. CDR3 length: 15 amino acids. Trimming cost V 4 bases and J 1 base; bases outside gene matches: 7.

The chain uses TRBV19 and TRBJ2-1; 9 nucleotides match TRBD1. The V segment lost 5 bases and the J segment 6 bases; nucleotides outside the gene matches: 5. Germline V CDR1 and CDR2: LNHDA, SQIVND (reference sequence). This CDR3 is 14 amino acids long. The CDR3 sequence is CASSPGQGSNEQFF. Written as DNA, the CDR3 is TGTGCCAGTAGTCCGGGACAGGGCAGCAATGAGCAGTTCTTC.

This chain joins TRBV19 and TRBJ1-1; D is undetermined. Trimming shortened V by 6 bases and J by 8 bases, and 7 bases separated the two germline ends. The germline gives CDR1 LNHDA, CDR2 SQIVND (reference sequence). CDR3 length: 10 residues. The CDR3 reads CASSRTEAFF. The CDR3 coding sequence is TGTGCCAGTAGCCGGACGGAAGCTTTCTTT.

This clone was picked up a small number of times. This chain links TRBV6-5 with TRBJ1-2, with 7 bases lining up with TRBD1. Germline lookup yields CDR1 MNHEY and CDR2 SVGAGI. This CDR3 comprises 14 residues. Trimming took 6 bases from V and 6 from J; bases not matched to a gene: 10. CDR3 in amino acids: CASRKGGPLDGYTF. The CDR3 DNA reads as TGTGCCAGCAGAAAAGGGGGCCCCCTTGATGGCTACACCTTC.

Points on this clone: Compared with germline, one end of the junction differs, possibly owing to a read error. J is TRBJ1-1 and V is TRBV19, with D perhaps matching TRBD1 (5 bases). CDR3 length equals 14 residues. Germline V gives CDR1 LNHDA, CDR2 SQIVND (reference sequence). In DNA, the CDR3 is TGTGCCAGTAGCACGGGGGAAGGGAACGCTGAAGCTTTCTTT. It translates to CASSTGEGNAEAFF.

Written as DNA, the CDR3 is TGTGCCAGCTATGGGGGCAGAAAGTATAGCAATCAGCCCCAGCATTTT. Protein sequence: CASYGGRKYSNQPQHF. This sequence joins TRBV19 and TRBJ1-5, with D perhaps matching TRBD1 (6 bases). The V and J ends lost 9 bases and 0 bases respectively, with 18 bases between them. The CDR3 is 16 amino acids. CDR1 and CDR2 (germline): LNHDA, SQIVND (reference sequence).

V and J are TRBV4-1 and TRBJ1-1, with D possibly TRBD1 on 6 matching bases. Germline CDR1 MGHRA, CDR2 YSYEKL. V shed 0 bases and J shed 5 bases, with 13 bases lying between them. The length of the CDR3 is 15 residues. This CDR3 reads CASSQDGGGRTEAFF. CDR3 nucleotides: TGCGCCAGCAGCCAAGATGGGGGGGGCCGGACTGAAGCTTTCTTT.

V is TRBV25-1 and J is TRBJ1-4; no firm D call. Germline V lookup: CDR1 MGHDK, CDR2 SYGVNS. The CDR3 is 15 amino acids. V lost 3 bases to trimming and J lost 8 bases, with 16 bases between them. CDR3 residues: CASSEERPGGEKLFF. The CDR3 nucleotides read TGTGCCAGCAGTGAGGAAAGGCCCGGAGGAGAAAAACTGTTTTTT.

The chain joins TRBV6-5 to TRBJ1-2, with no clear D. Germline lookup yields CDR1 MNHEY and CDR2 SVGAGI. This CDR3 comprises 12 residues. V was pared by 4 bases and J by 5 bases, with 8 bases between. In nucleotides, the CDR3 is TGTGCCAGCAGTTCCGGAGAGTATGGCTACACCTTC. It is translated as CASSSGEYGYTF.

The V call is TRBV7-2, the J call TRBJ2-3; maybe TRBD2 (5 bases). The CDR3 spans 13 residues. The V and J ends lost 7 bases and 6 bases respectively, with 14 bases between them. Germline values: CDR1 SGHTA, CDR2 FQGNSA. DNA for the CDR3: TGTGCCAGCACCCCCCCCGGAGGCGATACGCAGTATTTT. Translating it yields CASTPPGGDTQYF.

The chain joins TRBV6-5 to TRBJ1-1; no reliable D call. Trimming stripped 7 bases from V and 1 base from J, with 4 bases between. Germline CDR1 and CDR2: MNHEY and SVGAGI. This CDR3 contains 11 residues. The CDR3 region has the DNA TGTGCCAGCACCCAGAACACTGAAGCTTTCTTT. As protein: CASTQNTEAFF.

The gene calls are TRBV18 and TRBJ1-2; D is uncertain. Deletions cut 2 bases from V and 7 bases from J, with 11 bases between. This CDR3 is 13 amino acids long. Germline loops: CDR1 KGHSH, CDR2 LQKENI. CDR3 sequence: CASSPAPGPGYTF. The CDR3 DNA is TGTGCCAGCTCACCAGCACCCGGGCCTGGCTACACCTTC.

This chain joins TRBV5-6 and TRBJ1-1, with D hard to call. V gave up 0 bases and J gave up 1 base, with 13 bases separating them. The length of the CDR3 is 16 residues. CDR1 is SGHDT, CDR2 YYEEEE, per germline. The CDR3 spells CASSLVPHLGNTEAFF. CDR3 bases: TGTGCCAGCAGCTTGGTTCCCCACCTCGGGAACACTGAAGCTTTCTTT.

In this sample, this clone turned up a few times. The gene calls are TRBV6-4 and TRBJ1-6, with 7 bases lining up with TRBD1. V trimming: 0 bases; J trimming: 8 bases; junction bases outside the gene matches: 4. Germline V gene data show CDR1 as MRHNA and CDR2 as SNTAGT. The CDR3 spans 15 residues. As DNA, the CDR3 is TGTGCCAGCAGTGACTCGACAGGGTGGGATTCACCCCTCCACTTT. This sequence encodes CASSDSTGWDSPLHF.

The gene calls are TRBV7-9 and TRBJ1-2, with D possibly being TRBD1 (5 bases). The germline CDR1 and CDR2 sequences are SEHNR and FQNEAQ (reference sequence). The CDR3 runs 15 residues. V shed 1 base and J shed 2 bases, with 11 bases lying between them. The CDR3, as DNA: TGTGCCAGCAGCTTAGGGGGGGTCGAGAACTATGGCTACACCTTC. It translates to CASSLGGVENYGYTF.

As DNA, the CDR3 is TGTGCCAGCAGCCAATTGGCAGGTCCTTACAATGAGCAGTTCTTC. Encoded protein: CASSQLAGPYNEQFF. The V gene is TRBV14, the J gene TRBJ2-1; D is undetermined. Per the germline V gene, CDR1 is SGHDN and CDR2 is FVKESK. The CDR3 spans 15 residues. Deletions cut 2 bases from V and 4 bases from J, with 12 bases between. The full variable domain, rest sourced from reference TRBV14 and TRBJ2-1, is EAGVTQFPSHSVIEKGQTVTLRCDPISGHDNLYWYRRVMGKEIKFLLHFVKESKQDESGMPNNRFLAERTGGTYSTLKVQPAELEDSGVYFCASSQLAGPYNEQFFGPGTRLTVL.

The chain carries TRBV30 and TRBJ1-1; possibly TRBD1 for D (6 bases). V gave up 4 bases and J gave up 5 bases, with 11 bases separating them. The germline V gene encodes CDR1 GTSNPN and CDR2 SVGIG (reference sequence). CDR3 length: 12 amino acids. The CDR3 protein is CAWTPDRTEAFF. The DNA for the CDR3 is TGTGCCTGGACTCCCGACAGGACTGAAGCTTTCTTT. Supplemented by reference TRBV30 and TRBJ1-1, the full variable domain reads SQTIHQWPATLVQPVGSPLSLECTVEGTSNPNLYWYRQAAGRGLQLLFYSVGIGQISSEVPQNLSASRPQDRQFILSSKKLLLSDSGFYLCAWTPDRTEAFFGQGTRLTVV.

The J gene is TRBJ2-7, the V gene TRBV28; 10 bases line up with TRBD1. This CDR3 is 14 amino acids long. Unmatched junction bases numbered 4, after V lost 6 bases and J lost 2 bases. Germline V lookup: CDR1 MDHEN, CDR2 SYDVKM. The CDR3 region is CASRSGQGPYEQYF. CDR3 DNA sequence: TGTGCCAGCAGGTCGGGACAGGGGCCCTACGAGCAGTACTTC.

The rearrangement joins TRBV6-2 or TRBV6-3 to TRBJ2-3; no firm D call. In germline, CDR1 is MNHEY, CDR2 SVGEGT. The V gene lost 3 bases and the J gene lost 0 bases, with 7 bases spanning the gap. CDR3 length equals 14 residues. CDR3 DNA sequence: TGTGCCAGCAGTTATGGATCTAGCACAGATACGCAGTATTTT. Its translation: CASSYGSSTDTQYF.

The V call is TRBV24-1, the J call TRBJ2-3; 12 bases match TRBD2. The CDR3 loop spans 17 amino acids. CDR1 is KGHDR, CDR2 SFDVKD, per germline. After removal of 4 bases from V and 2 bases from J, the junction contained 6 bases not matched to a gene. The chain's CDR3 is CATSDPGLAGTTDTQYF. The CDR3 DNA follows: TGTGCCACCAGTGACCCTGGACTAGCGGGGACCACAGATACGCAGTATTTT.

The chain couples TRBV6-5 to TRBJ1-2; D gene unclear. Between the trimmed V and J ends, which lost 6 bases and 4 bases, there was a span of 12 bases. There are 13 residues in the CDR3. CDR1 is MNHEY and CDR2 is SVGAGI in the germline V gene. CDR3 residues: CASRRSFPYGYTF. DNA of the CDR3: TGTGCCAGCAGGCGATCCTTTCCCTATGGCTACACCTTC.

This chain joins TRBV15 and TRBJ1-3; TRBD1 aligns across 8 bases. The CDR3 is made up of 13 amino acids. Germline CDR1 reads LNHNV; CDR2 reads YYDKDF (reference sequence). The ends lost 6 bases at V and 2 bases at J; junction bases unmatched: 0. CDR3 DNA sequence: TGTGCCACCAGGACAGGGGCTGGAAACACCATATATTTT. It yields the protein CATRTGAGNTIYF.